The 29 T cell receptor beta chains presented below share a single source sample, sequenced in a study of identical twins. TCRdb reprocessed the 5' RACE reads via MiXCR and lists one record per CDR3 protein. Here the sample spans about 340,000 distinct CDR3 sequences, roughly an eighth being singletons. These data were also reused for a study on yellow fever vaccine responses in identical twins.

Material for sequencing was CD8+ T cells sorted from blood. The receptors were sampled from a woman younger than 35 in good health.

The rearrangement links TRBV19 to TRBJ2-3, with no clear D. In germline, CDR1 is LNHDA, CDR2 SQIVND (reference sequence). V lost 3 bases to trimming and J lost 6 bases, with 4 bases between them. The CDR3 loop spans 11 amino acids. CDR3 amino acids: CASSMADTQYF. Here the CDR3 DNA reads TGTGCCAGTAGTATGGCCGATACGCAGTATTTT.

Ten or more counts support this clonotype. The gene calls are TRBV14 and TRBJ1-2, with D perhaps matching TRBD1 (5 bases). V was pared by 4 bases and J by 4 bases, with 19 bases between. CDR3 size: 16 residues. Germline CDR1 and CDR2: SGHDN and FVKESK. CDR3 amino acids: CASSPIVGAPGYGYTF. CDR3 in DNA: TGTGCCAGCAGCCCGATAGTAGGGGCACCCGGCTATGGCTACACCTTC.

This clonotype was seen a handful of times. V is TRBV9 and J is TRBJ2-1; D uncertain. The CDR3 contains 15 residues. The germline V and J ends were trimmed by 0 bases and 4 bases, with 11 bases remaining between them. The germline V gene encodes CDR1 SGDLS and CDR2 YYNGEE. In DNA, the CDR3 is TGTGCCAGCAGCGTAGATCTGCCAGGATACAATGAGCAGTTCTTC. It encodes CASSVDLPGYNEQFF.

This clonotype was seen many times. The CDR3 sequence is CASSFGGAGYGYTF. CDR3 in DNA: TGTGCCAGCAGTTTCGGGGGCGCCGGCTATGGCTACACCTTC. The chain employs TRBV27 and TRBJ1-2, with D possibly being TRBD1 (6 bases). Trimming stripped 3 bases from V and 4 bases from J, with 12 bases between. From germline, CDR1 is MNHEY and CDR2 SMNVEV (reference sequence). This CDR3 is 14 amino acids long.

This chain links TRBV6-5 with TRBJ2-1; D remains ambiguous. The CDR3 length is 16 residues. With 0 bases removed from V and 4 bases from J, the gap between germline ends came to 13 bases. Germline V gene lookup returns CDR1 MNHEY and CDR2 SVGAGI. In DNA, the CDR3 is TGTGCCAGCAGTTACTCGGGCACGCGCGGATACAATGAGCAGTTCTTC. This codes for CASSYSGTRGYNEQFF.

The genes are TRBV6-2 or TRBV6-3 and TRBJ2-3, with 10 bases lining up with TRBD2. Germline CDR1 reads MNHEY; CDR2 reads SVGEGT. The ends lost 4 bases at V and 4 bases at J; junction bases unmatched: 5. The CDR3 has 15 residues. CDR3 region: CASSSQAGGADTQYF. The DNA for the CDR3 is TGTGCCAGCAGTTCCCAAGCGGGGGGGGCAGATACGCAGTATTTT.

This clonotype was observed a few times. This chain links TRBV6-5 with TRBJ1-2; 8 nucleotides match TRBD1. The CDR3 length is 19 residues. The trim removed 0 bases at V and 6 bases at J, leaving 18 bases unmatched. Per germline, CDR1 MNHEY and CDR2 SVGAGI. The CDR3 sequence: CASSYSRETQGASVHGYTF. For the CDR3, the DNA is TGTGCCAGCAGTTACTCGAGGGAAACCCAGGGGGCTTCTGTACATGGCTACACCTTC.

The chain recombines TRBV7-2 with TRBJ2-7; 13 bases are shared with TRBD2. Germline CDR1 is SGHTA and CDR2 is FQGNSA. After removal of 1 base from V and 12 bases from J, the junction contained 6 bases not matched to a gene. CDR3 length equals 14 residues. Here the CDR3 reads CASSLEKGLAGVYF. CDR3 in DNA: TGTGCCAGCAGCTTAGAAAAAGGACTAGCGGGAGTGTACTTC.

This sequence joins TRBV9 and TRBJ2-4, with D perhaps TRBD2 (6 bases). Looked up from germline, CDR1 is SGDLS and CDR2 is YYNGEE. This CDR3 region has 15 residues. Trimming pared 4 bases from V and 0 bases from J, leaving 11 bases between. This chain's CDR3 is CASSPTGLAKNIQYF. For the CDR3, the DNA is TGTGCCAGCAGCCCAACGGGACTAGCCAAAAACATTCAGTACTTC.

J is TRBJ2-5 and V is TRBV10-3; 8 nucleotides agree with TRBD2. The V and J ends lost 4 bases and 5 bases, in that order; junction bases with no gene match: 12. Germline V lookup: CDR1 ENHRY, CDR2 SYGVKD. The CDR3 is made up of 16 amino acids. The CDR3 DNA follows: TGTGCCATCAGTGGACCCCCGAGCGGGGGCCCTGAGACCCAGTACTTC. Translated, it gives CAISGPPSGGPETQYF.

This clonotype was seen a handful of times. This chain connects TRBV28 to TRBJ1-1, with 10 positions matching TRBD1. CDR3 length: 15 amino acids. Germline loops: CDR1 MDHEN, CDR2 SYDVKM. V dropped 3 bases and J dropped 3; count of bases not matched to a gene: 4. CDR3 nucleotides: TGTGCCAGCAGTTTCGGGACAGGGGAGGACACTGAAGCTTTCTTT. Its protein product is CASSFGTGEDTEAFF. The whole variable domain, filled in from reference TRBV28 and TRBJ1-1, reads DVKVTQSSRYLVKRTGEKVFLECVQDMDHENMFWYRQDPGLGLRLIYFSYDVKMKEKGDIPEGYSVSREKKERFSLILESASTNQTSMYLCASSFGTGEDTEAFFGQGTRLTVV.

V usage is TRBV28 and J usage is TRBJ1-1, with no clear D. V lost 8 bases, J lost 5 bases, and 18 bases lay in between. Germline-derived CDR1 and CDR2 are MDHEN and SYDVKM. The CDR3 loop spans 14 amino acids. CDR3 in amino acids: CASLPRDHWTEAFF. The CDR3 DNA follows: TGTGCCAGCCTTCCCCGGGATCATTGGACTGAAGCTTTCTTT.

The chain carries TRBV28 and TRBJ2-1, with 9 bases matching TRBD2. The CDR3 has 17 amino acids. Germline assignment: CDR1 MDHEN and CDR2 SYDVKM. J gave up 0 bases and V 4 bases, and 7 bases lay outside the gene matches. CDR3 nucleotides: TGTGCCAGCAGTTCTATGACTAGCGGAAGCTCCTACAATGAGCAGTTCTTC. Translated, it gives CASSSMTSGSSYNEQFF.

V is TRBV7-6 and J is TRBJ2-1; TRBD2 matches 9 bases. Trimming removed 5 bases from V and 9 bases from J; junction bases left unmatched: 14. CDR1 SGHVS and CDR2 FNYEAQ come from the germline V gene. This CDR3 spans 16 amino acids. In nucleotides, the CDR3 is TGTGCCAGCAGCCGTCGCGGTAGCGGGGGCCAGGCTGAGCAGTTCTTC. Translating it yields CASSRRGSGGQAEQFF.

This clonotype was picked up a small number of times. The rearrangement links TRBV2 to TRBJ2-7; D is undetermined. CDR3 length equals 11 residues. Trimming stripped 1 base from V and 6 bases from J, with 4 bases between. CDR1 and CDR2 (germline): SNHLY, FYNNEI. CDR3 bases: TGTGCCAGCAGTGAAGGGGGCGAGCAGTACTTC. Its translation is CASSEGGEQYF.

J is TRBJ2-1 and V is TRBV28; no firm D call. Germline loops: CDR1 MDHEN, CDR2 SYDVKM. This CDR3 region has 15 residues. V was shortened by 5 bases and J by 6 bases, with 17 bases between the two germline ends. CDR3 residues: CASSRSATALNEQFF. In DNA form, the CDR3 reads TGTGCCAGCAGTAGGAGCGCAACCGCCCTCAATGAGCAGTTCTTC.

There are many counts of this clonotype. The gene calls are TRBV7-9 and TRBJ1-1; no definite D call. Trimming stripped 2 bases from V and 6 bases from J, with 7 bases between. This CDR3 contains 12 residues. The germline gives CDR1 SEHNR, CDR2 FQNEAQ (reference sequence). CDR3 sequence reads: CASSLTAPEAFF. The CDR3, as DNA: TGTGCCAGCAGCTTAACAGCGCCTGAAGCTTTCTTT. Full variable domain (rest looked up from reference TRBV7-9 and TRBJ1-1): DTGVSQNPRHKITKRGQNVTFRCDPISEHNRLYWYRQTLGQGPEFLTYFQNEAQLEKSRLLSDRFSAERPKGSFSTLEIQRTEQGDSAMYLCASSLTAPEAFFGQGTRLTVV.

This clonotype was observed a handful of times. The V call is TRBV3-1, the J call TRBJ2-3; D is unclear. V lost 0 bases and J lost 6, with 22 bases in between. The CDR3 has 18 residues. Germline V lookup: CDR1 LGHDT, CDR2 YNNKEL (reference sequence). The CDR3 loop is CASSQEVSSTDVADTQYF. The DNA of the CDR3 is TGTGCCAGCAGCCAAGAGGTATCCAGCACAGATGTGGCCGATACGCAGTATTTT.

The chain carries TRBV2 and TRBJ2-7; TRBD2 matches 7 bases. Germline lookup yields CDR1 SNHLY and CDR2 FYNNEI. The CDR3 contains 11 residues. Unmatched junction bases numbered 3, after V lost 7 bases and J lost 6 bases. The CDR3: CASTSGGEQYF. CDR3 nucleotides: TGTGCCAGCACTAGCGGAGGCGAGCAGTACTTC.

The rearrangement joins TRBV7-8 to TRBJ2-2; 7 bases line up with TRBD1. V trimming: 5 bases; J trimming: 5 bases; junction bases outside the gene matches: 17. Germline V gives CDR1 SGHVS, CDR2 FQNEAQ. The CDR3 is 18 residues long. This CDR3 reads CASSPPIRQGKVTGELFF. CDR3 DNA sequence: TGTGCCAGCAGCCCCCCCATCCGACAGGGCAAAGTGACCGGGGAGCTGTTTTTT.

DNA of the CDR3: TGTGCCAGCAGCTTAGCGGGCCCAGAGACCCAGTACTTC. It codes for CASSLAGPETQYF. V is TRBV7-9 and J is TRBJ2-5; D gene uncertain. V was shortened by 0 bases and J by 4 bases, with 6 bases between the two germline ends. The CDR3 runs to 13 residues. Germline CDR1 SEHNR, CDR2 FQNEAQ (reference sequence).

The table lists this clonotype with a few counts. The V gene is TRBV5-1, the J gene TRBJ2-5; D may correspond to TRBD1 or TRBD2 (7 bases each). The V gene lost 3 bases and the J gene lost 2 bases, with 14 bases spanning the gap. The CDR3 is made up of 15 amino acids. CDR1 and CDR2 from the germline V gene are SGHRS and YFSETQ. CDR3 bases: TGCGCCAGCAGCTGGGAGGGGACAGTACAAGAGACCCAGTACTTC. It translates to CASSWEGTVQETQYF.

The gene calls are TRBV6-1 and TRBJ2-7; D unresolved. This CDR3 has 14 amino acids. CDR1 and CDR2 (germline): MNHNS, SASEGT. Trimming shortened V by 6 bases and J by 2 bases, and 14 bases separated the two germline ends. The CDR3 reads CASSHLRWAYEQYF. CDR3 in DNA: TGTGCCAGCAGCCATCTTCGGTGGGCCTACGAGCAGTACTTC.

CDR3 sequence reads: CASSFQASHNEQFF. CDR3 in DNA: TGTGCCAGCAGTTTCCAGGCTAGCCACAATGAGCAGTTCTTC. The V gene is TRBV28, the J gene TRBJ2-1; maybe TRBD2 (5 bases). This CDR3 has 14 amino acids. Looked up from germline, CDR1 is MDHEN and CDR2 is SYDVKM. V lost 3 bases to trimming and J lost 5 bases, with 11 bases between them.

There are a few counts of this clonotype. J is TRBJ2-1 and V is TRBV4-1, with TRBD2 matching 9 bases. The V and J ends lost 1 base and 10 bases, in that order; junction bases with no gene match: 5. This CDR3 spans 14 amino acids. The germline CDR1 and CDR2 sequences are MGHRA and YSYEKL. CDR3 in amino acids: CASSQGLADAEQFF. The CDR3 nucleotides read TGCGCCAGCAGCCAAGGACTAGCGGACGCCGAGCAGTTCTTC.

This clonotype was found many times. J is TRBJ1-1 and V is TRBV28, with 7 bases aligning to TRBD1. V lost 5 bases, J lost 6 bases, and 6 bases stayed unmatched. The CDR3 extends over 13 amino acids. Germline V gene sequence: CDR1 MDHEN, CDR2 SYDVKM. The CDR3 region is CASSRPTGPEAFF. The CDR3 region has the DNA TGTGCCAGCAGTAGACCGACAGGGCCTGAAGCTTTCTTT.

The chain carries TRBV2 and TRBJ1-2; weak D call: TRBD1 (5 bases). Looked up from germline, CDR1 is SNHLY and CDR2 is FYNNEI. Trimming cost V 1 base and J 0 bases, with 6 bases left between them. The CDR3 is 14 amino acids. CDR3 sequence (DNA): TGTGCCAGCAGTGAAGTCAGGGCTAACTATGGCTACACCTTC. Translating gives CASSEVRANYGYTF.

This clonotype was found many times. The rearrangement joins TRBV12-3 or TRBV12-4 to TRBJ2-5; 8 nucleotides line up with TRBD2. The CDR3 runs to 13 residues. J gave up 7 bases and V 8 bases, and 9 bases lay outside the gene matches. The CDR3 region has the DNA TGTGCCAGCCGCGGGGGGAGGGAGACGACCCAGTACTTC. Translated: CASRGGRETTQYF.

This clonotype has at least ten counts. The rearrangement uses TRBV28 and TRBJ2-7; D unresolved. CDR3 length: 11 amino acids. Germline CDR1 reads MDHEN; CDR2 reads SYDVKM. Trimming took 6 bases from V and 2 from J, leaving 5 bases between them. CDR3 bases: TGTGCCAGCAGCCACACCTACGAGCAGTACTTC. This gives the protein CASSHTYEQYF.